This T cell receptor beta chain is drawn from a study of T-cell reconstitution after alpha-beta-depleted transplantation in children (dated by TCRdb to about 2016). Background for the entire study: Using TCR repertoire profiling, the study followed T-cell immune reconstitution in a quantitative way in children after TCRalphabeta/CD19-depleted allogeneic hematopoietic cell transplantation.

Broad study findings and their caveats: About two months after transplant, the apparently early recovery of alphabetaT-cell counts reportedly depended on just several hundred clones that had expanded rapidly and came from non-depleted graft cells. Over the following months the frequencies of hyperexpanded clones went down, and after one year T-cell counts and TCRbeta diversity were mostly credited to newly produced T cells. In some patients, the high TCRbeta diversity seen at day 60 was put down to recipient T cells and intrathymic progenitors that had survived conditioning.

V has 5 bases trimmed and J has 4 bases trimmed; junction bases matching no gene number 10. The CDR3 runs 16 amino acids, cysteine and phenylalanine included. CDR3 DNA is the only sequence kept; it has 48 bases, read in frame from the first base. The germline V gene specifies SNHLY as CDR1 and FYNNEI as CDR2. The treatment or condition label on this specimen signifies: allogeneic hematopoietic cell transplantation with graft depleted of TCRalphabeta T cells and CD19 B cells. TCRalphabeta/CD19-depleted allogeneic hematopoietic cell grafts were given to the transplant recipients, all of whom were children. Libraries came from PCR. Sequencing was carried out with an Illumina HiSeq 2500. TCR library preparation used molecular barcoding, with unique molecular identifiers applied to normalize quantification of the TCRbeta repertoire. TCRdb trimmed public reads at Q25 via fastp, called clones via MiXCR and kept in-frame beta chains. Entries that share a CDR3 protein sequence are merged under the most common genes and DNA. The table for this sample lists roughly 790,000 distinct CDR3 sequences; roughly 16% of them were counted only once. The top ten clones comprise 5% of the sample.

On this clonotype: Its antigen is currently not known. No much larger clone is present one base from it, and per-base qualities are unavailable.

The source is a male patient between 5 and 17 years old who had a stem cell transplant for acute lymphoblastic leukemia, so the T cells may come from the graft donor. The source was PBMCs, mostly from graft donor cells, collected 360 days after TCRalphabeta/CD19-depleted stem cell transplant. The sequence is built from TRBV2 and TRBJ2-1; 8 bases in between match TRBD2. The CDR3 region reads CASSLWFSGIYNEQFF. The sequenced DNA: TGTGCCAGCAGTCTATGGTTTAGCGGGATTTACAATGAGCAGTTCTTC.